The rows below give T cell receptor beta chains drawn from one sample of a study of shared clonotypes between healthy human individuals. Only in-frame clones appear in the TCRdb table, and some are missing; sequencing was by immunoSEQ multiplex PCR. The sample has roughly 2.5 million clones; approximately 90% are singletons. Material: naive CD4+ T cells sorted from blood. These receptors were collected from a man between 18 and 29 years old in good health. Each CDR3 is given with its conserved first and last residue. The order of the fields is D gene, V gene, clone size, J gene, CDR3 DNA, CDR3 protein. A D gene is named only where the DNA matches it firmly. Size tells how often a clone was seen (once, few, many) or the class of an expanded clone, and some rows leave it out.

TRBD2	TRBV18	.	TRBJ2-5	TGTGCCAGCTCACCGTTGCGGGAGGGCAAAGAGACCCAGTACTTC	CASSPLREGKETQYF
TRBD2	TRBV5-1	.	TRBJ2-5	TGCGCCAGCAGCCTTCAGACAAAGACTAGCGGGGGTTACCAAGAGACCCAGTACTTC	CASSLQTKTSGGYQETQYF
.	TRBV2	few	TRBJ1-2	TGTGCCAGCAGTGAATTTTTAGGCAGCCTTTACACCTTC	CASSEFLGSLYTF
.	TRBV27	.	TRBJ2-7	TGTGCCAGCAGTTTCCAGGGCGAGCAGTACTTC	CASSFQGEQYF
.	TRBV2	.	TRBJ1-2	TGTGCCAGCAAAGGGGGGGGCTATGGCTACACCTTC	CASKGGGYGYTF
.	TRBV2	.	TRBJ1-4	TGTGCCAGCAGAAGGGGCAGGGATGAAAAACTGTTTTTT	CASRRGRDEKLFF
.	TRBV7-9	.	TRBJ2-1	TGTGCCAGCAGCTTATTTGGGGCGGGTTCGGGTGAGCAGTTCTTC	CASSLFGAGSGEQFF
TRBD1	TRBV7-2	.	TRBJ2-7	TGTGCCAGCAGCTCCCGACAGGGCCTTTTGTACGAGCAGTACTTC	CASSSRQGLLYEQYF
TRBD1	TRBV6-5	.	TRBJ1-5	TGTGCCAGCAGCCAGGGGGGCCCCCAGCATTTT	CASSQGGPQHF
.	TRBV11-2	.	TRBJ1-4	TGTGCCAGCAGCCGTGGTAGGATGTCTGCAACTAATGAAAAACTGTTTTTT	CASSRGRMSATNEKLFF
.	TRBV7-2	.	TRBJ1-1	TGTGCCAGCAGCTTTGGCAGGAACACTGAAGCTTTCTTT	CASSFGRNTEAFF
.	TRBV28	.	TRBJ2-4	TGTGCCAGCAGTCAAACAGGGTCCCAAGCCAAAAACATTCAGTACTTC	CASSQTGSQAKNIQYF
.	TRBV5-1	.	TRBJ2-2	TGCGCCAGCAGCCCGCCGGGCACCGGGGAGCTGTTTTTT	CASSPPGTGELFF
.	TRBV6-1	.	TRBJ2-2	TGTGCCAGCAGTGAGATTAGGGTGGTCGGGGAGCTGTTTTTT	CASSEIRVVGELFF
TRBD1	TRBV14	once	TRBJ1-2	TGTGCCAGCAGCCAAGCCGGGACAGGGGGTCGTGGCTACACCTTC	CASSQAGTGGRGYTF
.	TRBV7-8	once	TRBJ2-7	TGTGCCAGCAGCTTTCTGGGTCTGGAGCAGTACTTC	CASSFLGLEQYF
.	TRBV5-4	once	TRBJ2-4	TGTGCCAGCAGCTTGCGGCAGGTCGAAAACATTCAGTACTTC	CASSLRQVENIQYF
TRBD1	TRBV6-5	.	TRBJ1-6	TGTGCCAGCAGTTATACCTCACAGGGGAAGCGGTCACCCCTCCACTTT	CASSYTSQGKRSPLHF
TRBD2	TRBV28	.	TRBJ2-7	TGTGCCAGCAGTTGGGGGGGGTCCTACGAGCAGTACTTC	CASSWGGSYEQYF
.	TRBV30	.	TRBJ2-2	TGTGCCTGGAGGAAAATGGACAACCCCGGGGAGCTGTTTTTT	CAWRKMDNPGELFF
.	TRBV5-1	.	TRBJ2-3	TGCGCCAGCAGCCCCCTTCCTGGCACAGATACGCAGTATTTT	CASSPLPGTDTQYF
.	TRBV10-3	.	TRBJ2-3	TGTGCCATCAGTGATTTGGTCTCCGAGAGTGTAGATACGCAGTATTTT	CAISDLVSESVDTQYF
TRBD1	TRBV15	.	TRBJ1-2	TGTGCCACCAGGACCGGGACAGGGCCCGGAGGTATTGGCTACACCTTC	CATRTGTGPGGIGYTF
TRBD1	TRBV19	.	TRBJ2-7	TGTGCCAGTAGCCCCGGGACAGGGGTACTCGAGCAGTACTTC	CASSPGTGVLEQYF
.	TRBV2	.	TRBJ1-6	TGTGCCAGCAAAGGGATCGTGAATTCACCCCTCCACTTT	CASKGIVNSPLHF
TRBD2	TRBV7-6	.	TRBJ2-3	TGTGCCAGCAGCTTATACCCGGGACTAGCGGGAGGGCCGACAGATACGCAGTATTTT	CASSLYPGLAGGPTDTQYF
.	TRBV9	.	TRBJ1-2	TGTGCCAGCAGTGAGGGAGCGGGCAGCGTCTATGGCTACACCTTC	CASSEGAGSVYGYTF
TRBD1	TRBV5-4	.	TRBJ1-1	TGTGCCAGCAGGCACTCCGGGACAGGGAACACTGAAGCTTTCTTT	CASRHSGTGNTEAFF
TRBD1	TRBV5-1	.	TRBJ2-2	TGCGCCAGCACCGGACAGGGGATAACCGGGGAGCTGTTTTTT	CASTGQGITGELFF
TRBD2	TRBV10-3	.	TRBJ2-1	TGTGCCATCGGACTAGCGGATTACAATGAGCAGTTCTTC	CAIGLADYNEQFF
TRBD1	TRBV2	.	TRBJ2-4	TGTGCCAGCAGTAAGGACAGGGGGGCGGACATTCAGTACTTC	CASSKDRGADIQYF
.	TRBV18	.	TRBJ2-7	TGTGCCAGCTCACCACTTCCCCGGGACCCCTACGAGCAGTACTTC	CASSPLPRDPYEQYF
TRBD1	TRBV5-1	.	TRBJ1-1	TGCGCCAGCAGCTCACTCCAGGGGGCCGAAGCTTTCTTT	CASSSLQGAEAFF
.	TRBV25-1	.	TRBJ2-7	TGTGCCAGCAGTGAATCCAGCACCTACGAGCAGTACTTC	CASSESSTYEQYF
TRBD1	TRBV30	.	TRBJ1-1	TGTGCCTGGAGTTCTCAGGGGGCCACTGAAGCTTTCTTT	CAWSSQGATEAFF
TRBD1	TRBV14	.	TRBJ1-1	TGTGCCAGCAGCCAGAGACAGGGTATGGGGACTGAAGCTTTCTTT	CASSQRQGMGTEAFF
TRBD1	TRBV5-1	.	TRBJ2-2	TGCGCCAGCAGCTTGACAGGGGAAGGCACCGGGGAGCTGTTTTTT	CASSLTGEGTGELFF
TRBD2	TRBV6-5	once	TRBJ2-7	TGTGCCAGCAGACGACTAGCAGGCGAGCAGTACTTC	CASRRLAGEQYF